The subject of this entry is one T cell receptor beta chain. No antigen is known for it. Data came from immunoSEQ multiplex PCR; TCRdb stores just in-frame clones and leaves some out. The sample shows some 4,000 clones, roughly 79% of them seen only once. The source of the sample is a study of T cell repertoires in ileal Crohn's disease. Background on the study: Operated complications were stricturing disease (about 60%) and penetrating disease (approximately 39%). Study-level results: Endoscopic recurrence occurred in every patient whose clonality exceeded 26.8%. Sorted CD8 T cells held more high-frequency clones than CD4.

CDR1 SGHTA and CDR2 FQGNSA come from the germline V gene. V dropped 3 bases and J dropped 0 bases, with 9 bases sitting between them. The CDR3 extends over 15 amino acids. The time point denotes: inflamed ileum from the surgical specimen. Sequenced sample: ileal tissue. V is TRBV7-2 and J is TRBJ1-5; D call uncertain. The source of this sequence is an adult with Crohn's disease. The CDR3 DNA reads as TGTGCCAGCAGCTTGAAGGGTCTTAGCAATCAGCCCCAGCATTTT. Amino acids: CASSLKGLSNQPQHF.